The entry that follows covers one T cell receptor (beta chain) sequence. Antigen specificity is unknown. Donors had nominal health at sampling but likely had unrecorded immune exposures. This specimen comes from a study of cytomegalovirus exposure and HLA in healthy donors. Study conclusions and caveats: Within an earlier analysis, most TCR beta V segments proved productive either about 90% or about 30% of the time. The study flagged 150 to 200 TCR beta chains as cytomegalovirus-associated. Rarity held for most TCR sequences, but there were some public TCRs that occurred in many donors.

With V trimmed by 6 bases and J by 0 bases, 5 bases remained unmatched. CDR1 and CDR2 (germline): MNHEY, SMNVEV (reference sequence). CDR3 length: 15 residues. Vbeta (60) and Jbeta (13) primers were used in the PCR. Sequenced by immunoSEQ multiplex PCR; TCRdb stores in-frame clones only, minus some. The sample consists of about 92,000 clones, roughly 80% of them appearing once. The V and J genes are TRBV27 and TRBJ2-1, with 7 bases identical to TRBD2. Sequenced: PBMCs. The receptor was isolated from a girl aged 2 to 9 in good health and CMV-seropositive. The CDR3 region has the DNA TGTGCCAGCAGACCCAGCGGGAACTCCTACAATGAGCAGTTCTTC. Its protein is CASRPSGNSYNEQFF.